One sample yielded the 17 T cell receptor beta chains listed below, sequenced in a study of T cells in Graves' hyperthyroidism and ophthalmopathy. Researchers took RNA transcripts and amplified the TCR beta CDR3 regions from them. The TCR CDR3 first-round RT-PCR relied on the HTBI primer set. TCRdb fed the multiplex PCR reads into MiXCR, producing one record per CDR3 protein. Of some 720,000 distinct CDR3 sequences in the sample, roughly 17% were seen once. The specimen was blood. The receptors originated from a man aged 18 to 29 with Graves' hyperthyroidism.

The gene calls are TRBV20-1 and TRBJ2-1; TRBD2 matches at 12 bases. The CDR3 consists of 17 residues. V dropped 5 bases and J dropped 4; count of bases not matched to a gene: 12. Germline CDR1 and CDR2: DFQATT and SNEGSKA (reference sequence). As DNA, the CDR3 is TGCAGTGCTCCTGACTTGGGACTAGCGGGCCTTTACAATGAGCAGTTCTTC. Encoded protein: CSAPDLGLAGLYNEQFF.

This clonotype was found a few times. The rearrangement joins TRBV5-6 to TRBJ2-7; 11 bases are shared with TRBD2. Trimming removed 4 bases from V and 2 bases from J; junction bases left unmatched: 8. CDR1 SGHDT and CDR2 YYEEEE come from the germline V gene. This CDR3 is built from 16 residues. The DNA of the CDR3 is TGTGCCAGCAGCGTCCGACCGGGACTAGCGGCCTACGAGCAGTACTTC. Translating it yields CASSVRPGLAAYEQYF.

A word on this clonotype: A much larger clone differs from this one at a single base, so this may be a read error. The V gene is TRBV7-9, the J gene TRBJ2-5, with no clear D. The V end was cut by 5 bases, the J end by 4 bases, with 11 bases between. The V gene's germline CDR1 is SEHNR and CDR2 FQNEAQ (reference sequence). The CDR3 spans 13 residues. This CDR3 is CASSRIELETQYF. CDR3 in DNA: TGTGCCAGCAGCCGGATAGAATTAGAGACCCAGTACTTC.

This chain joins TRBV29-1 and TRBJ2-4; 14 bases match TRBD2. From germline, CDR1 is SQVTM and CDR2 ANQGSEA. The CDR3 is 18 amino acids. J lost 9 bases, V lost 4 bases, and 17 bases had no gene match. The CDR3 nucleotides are TGCAGCGTTGTCGGTCGTCTCGACAGACTAGCGGGAGGGAGCATTCAGTACTTC. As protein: CSVVGRLDRLAGGSIQYF. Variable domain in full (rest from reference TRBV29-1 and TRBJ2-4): SAVISQKPSRDICQRGTSLTIQCQVDSQVTMMFWYRQQPGQSLTLIATANQGSEATYESGFVIDKFPISRPNLTFSTLTVSNMSPEDSSIYLCSVVGRLDRLAGGSIQYFGAGTRLSVL.

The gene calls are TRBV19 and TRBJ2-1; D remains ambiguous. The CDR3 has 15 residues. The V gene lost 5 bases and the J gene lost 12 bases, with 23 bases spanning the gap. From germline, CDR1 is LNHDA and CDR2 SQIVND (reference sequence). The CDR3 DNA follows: TGTGCCAGTAGTGCAGTCGCCGGGCCCCAGTCGTGGCAGTTCTTC. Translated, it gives CASSAVAGPQSWQFF. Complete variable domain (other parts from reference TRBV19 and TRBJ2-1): DGGITQSPKYLFRKEGQNVTLSCEQNLNHDAMYWYRQDPGQGLRLIYYSQIVNDFQKGDIAEGYSVSREKKESFPLTVTSAQKNPTAFYLCASSAVAGPQSWQFFGPGTRLTVL.

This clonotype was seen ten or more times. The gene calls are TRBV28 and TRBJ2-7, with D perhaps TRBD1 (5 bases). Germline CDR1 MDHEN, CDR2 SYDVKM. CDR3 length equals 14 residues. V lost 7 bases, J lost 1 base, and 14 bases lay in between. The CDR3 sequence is CASISAAGSYEQYF. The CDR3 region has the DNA TGTGCCAGCATTTCGGCGGCAGGGTCCTACGAGCAGTACTTC.

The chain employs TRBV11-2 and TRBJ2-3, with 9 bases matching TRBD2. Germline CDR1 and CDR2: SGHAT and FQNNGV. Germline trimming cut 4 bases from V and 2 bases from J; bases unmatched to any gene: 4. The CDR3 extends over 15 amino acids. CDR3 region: CASSYRLAATDTQYF. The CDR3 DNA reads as TGTGCCAGCAGCTACAGACTAGCGGCCACAGATACGCAGTATTTT. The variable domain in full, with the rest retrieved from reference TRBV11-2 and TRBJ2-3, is EAGVAQSPRYKIIEKRQSVAFWCNPISGHATLYWYQQILGQGPKLLIQFQNNGVVDDSQLPKDRFSAERLKGVDSTLKIQPAKLEDSAVYLCASSYRLAATDTQYFGPGTRLTVL.

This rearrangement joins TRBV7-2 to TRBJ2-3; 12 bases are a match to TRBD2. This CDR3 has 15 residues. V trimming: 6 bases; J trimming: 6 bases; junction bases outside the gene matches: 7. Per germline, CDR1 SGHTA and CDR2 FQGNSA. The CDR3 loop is CASRRGLAGSDTQYF. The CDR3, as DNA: TGTGCCAGCAGACGGGGACTAGCGGGTAGTGATACGCAGTATTTT.

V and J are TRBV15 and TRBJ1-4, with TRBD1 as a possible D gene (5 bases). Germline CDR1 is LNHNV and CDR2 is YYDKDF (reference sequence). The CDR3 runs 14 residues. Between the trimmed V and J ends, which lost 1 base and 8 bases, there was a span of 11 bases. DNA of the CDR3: TGTGCCACCAGCAGAGCAGGGCGGGAGGAAAAACTGTTTTTT. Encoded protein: CATSRAGREEKLFF.

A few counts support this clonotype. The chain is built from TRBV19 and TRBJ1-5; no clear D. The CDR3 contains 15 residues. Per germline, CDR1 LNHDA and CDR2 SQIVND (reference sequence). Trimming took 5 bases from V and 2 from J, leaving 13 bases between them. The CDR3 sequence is CASSPTGRGNQPQHF. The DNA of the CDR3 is TGTGCCAGTAGTCCGACTGGAAGGGGCAATCAGCCCCAGCATTTT. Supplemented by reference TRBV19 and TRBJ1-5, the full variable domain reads DGGITQSPKYLFRKEGQNVTLSCEQNLNHDAMYWYRQDPGQGLRLIYYSQIVNDFQKGDIAEGYSVSREKKESFPLTVTSAQKNPTAFYLCASSPTGRGNQPQHFGDGTRLSIL.

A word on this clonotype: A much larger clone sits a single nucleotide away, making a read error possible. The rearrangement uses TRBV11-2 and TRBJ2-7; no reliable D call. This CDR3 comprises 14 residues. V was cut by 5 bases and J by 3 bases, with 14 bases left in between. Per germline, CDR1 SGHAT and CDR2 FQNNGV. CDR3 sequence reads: CASSDMRTFYEQYF. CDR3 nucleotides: TGTGCCAGCAGCGACATGCGGACGTTCTACGAGCAGTACTTC. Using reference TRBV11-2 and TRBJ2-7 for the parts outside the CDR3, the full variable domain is EAGVAQSPRYKIIEKRQSVAFWCNPISGHATLYWYQQILGQGPKLLIQFQNNGVVDDSQLPKDRFSAERLKGVDSTLKIQPAKLEDSAVYLCASSDMRTFYEQYFGPGTRLTVT.

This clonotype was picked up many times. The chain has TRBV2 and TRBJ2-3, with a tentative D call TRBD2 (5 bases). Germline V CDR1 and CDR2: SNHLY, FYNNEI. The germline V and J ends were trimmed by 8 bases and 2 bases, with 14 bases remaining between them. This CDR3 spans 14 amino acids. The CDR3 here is CASLAEPITDTQYF. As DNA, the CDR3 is TGTGCCAGCCTAGCAGAACCGATCACAGATACGCAGTATTTT.

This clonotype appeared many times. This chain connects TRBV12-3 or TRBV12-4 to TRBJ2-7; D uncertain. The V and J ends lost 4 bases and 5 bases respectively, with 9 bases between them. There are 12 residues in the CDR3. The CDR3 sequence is CASSSDRDEQYF. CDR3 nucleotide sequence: TGTGCCAGCAGTTCGGACCGAGACGAGCAGTACTTC.

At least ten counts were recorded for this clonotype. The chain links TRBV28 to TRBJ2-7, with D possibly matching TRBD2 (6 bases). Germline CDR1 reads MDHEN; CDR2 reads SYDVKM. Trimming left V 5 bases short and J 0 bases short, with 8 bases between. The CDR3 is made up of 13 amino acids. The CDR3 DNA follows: TGTGCCAGCAGTAGCGGGTTCTCCTACGAGCAGTACTTC. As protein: CASSSGFSYEQYF.

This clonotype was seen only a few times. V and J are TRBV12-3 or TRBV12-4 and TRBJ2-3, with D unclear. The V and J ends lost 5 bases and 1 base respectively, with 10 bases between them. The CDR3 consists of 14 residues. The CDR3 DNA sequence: TGTGCCAGCAGTCCCGTAGCCCGCACAGATACGCAGTATTTT. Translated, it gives CASSPVARTDTQYF.

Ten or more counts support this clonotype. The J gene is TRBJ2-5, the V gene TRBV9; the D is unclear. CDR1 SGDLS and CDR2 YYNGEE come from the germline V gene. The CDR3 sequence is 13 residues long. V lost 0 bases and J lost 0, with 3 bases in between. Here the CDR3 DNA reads TGTGCCAGCAGCGTAGGGTACCAAGAGACCCAGTACTTC. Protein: CASSVGYQETQYF.

For the CDR3, the DNA is TGCAGTGCGGCTTTTCCAGGACAGGGCTTTGGCTACACCTTC. Amino acid sequence: CSAAFPGQGFGYTF. The V call is TRBV20-1, the J call TRBJ1-2; TRBD1 matches at 8 bases. The junction had 13 bases not matched to a gene; V was cut back by 6 bases and J by 7 bases. There are 14 residues in the CDR3. Germline lookup yields CDR1 DFQATT and CDR2 SNEGSKA (reference sequence).